These T cell receptor beta chains were read from a single sample in a study of blood T cell repertoires in COVID-19. Using immunoSEQ multiplex PCR, the repertoire was profiled, and TCRdb retains in-frame clones only, with some absent. This sample yields under 200,000 clones, of which roughly 80% are seen a single time; 15% to 20% belongs to the top ten. Sequencing input: peripheral blood. All receptors come from a man in his fifties or sixties with active or convalescent COVID-19. CDR3s include the opening cysteine and the closing phenylalanine or tryptophan. A D gene is named only where the DNA matches it firmly. Expanded clones get a size class; other rows say once, few or many, or leave the size out.

d_call | j_call | clone_size | v_call | cdr3_aa | cdr3_nt
TRBD1 | TRBJ2-2 | . | TRBV7-3 | CASSYQTGSMGGELFF | TGTGCCAGCAGCTATCAGACAGGGTCTATGGGCGGGGAGCTGTTTTTT
TRBD1 | TRBJ2-5 | . | TRBV19 | CASSIPGGPTQYF | TGTGCCAGTAGTATCCCAGGGGGACCGACCCAGTACTTC
TRBD1 | TRBJ2-7 | . | TRBV10-3 | CAISGPGTGNYEQYF | TGTGCCATCAGTGGTCCCGGGACAGGGAACTACGAGCAGTACTTC
TRBD1 | TRBJ1-1 | few | TRBV28 | CASGGGARNTEAFF | TGTGCCAGCGGAGGGGGCGCCAGGAACACTGAAGCTTTCTTT
. | TRBJ2-4 | . | TRBV28 | CASSFGGGPKNIQYF | TGTGCCAGCAGTTTTGGAGGCGGCCCTAAAAACATTCAGTACTTC
. | TRBJ1-1 | . | TRBV27 | CASSITAGTEAFF | TGTGCCAGCAGCATTACAGCGGGCACTGAAGCTTTCTTT
TRBD1 | TRBJ1-1 | . | TRBV19 | CASSMDRVETEAFF | TGTGCCAGTAGTATGGACAGGGTAGAAACTGAAGCTTTCTTT
TRBD1 | TRBJ2-3 | . | TRBV28 | CASSPWDRGVADTQYF | TGTGCCAGCAGTCCCTGGGACAGGGGTGTCGCAGATACGCAGTATTTT
. | TRBJ1-1 | . | TRBV3-1/TRBV3-2 | CASSRGEANTEAFF | TGTGCCAGCAGCCGTGGAGAGGCGAACACTGAAGCTTTCTTT
. | TRBJ1-1 | . | TRBV4-3 | CASSQPPEGEAFF | TGCGCCAGCAGCCAGCCACCCGAGGGTGAAGCTTTCTTT
TRBD2 | TRBJ2-7 | few | TRBV19 | CASSIDLLLPFGGGSYEQYF | TGTGCCAGTAGTATAGATCTTCTTCTGCCCTTCGGGGGGGGGTCCTACGAGCAGTACTTC
TRBD1 | TRBJ2-3 | . | TRBV24-1 | CATSDPPGQGADTQYF | TGTGCCACCAGTGATCCCCCCGGACAGGGGGCAGATACGCAGTATTTT
. | TRBJ1-5 | . | TRBV19 | CASSISVDQPQHF | TGTGCCAGTAGTATATCCGTAGATCAGCCCCAGCATTTT
TRBD2 | TRBJ2-1 | once | TRBV7-9 | CASTGLAGRNEQFF | TGTGCCAGCACCGGACTAGCGGGACGTAATGAGCAGTTCTTC
. | TRBJ1-1 | . | TRBV5-6 | CASSLYTTEAFF | TGTGCCAGCAGCTTGTATACAACTGAAGCTTTCTTT
. | TRBJ2-1 | . | TRBV2 | CASSESGILYNEQFF | TGTGCCAGCAGTGAATCCGGGATCCTCTACAATGAGCAGTTCTTC
TRBD1 | TRBJ2-2 | . | TRBV12-3/TRBV12-4 | CASSRDRDRELFF | TGTGCCAGCAGCCGGGACAGGGATAGGGAGCTGTTTTTT